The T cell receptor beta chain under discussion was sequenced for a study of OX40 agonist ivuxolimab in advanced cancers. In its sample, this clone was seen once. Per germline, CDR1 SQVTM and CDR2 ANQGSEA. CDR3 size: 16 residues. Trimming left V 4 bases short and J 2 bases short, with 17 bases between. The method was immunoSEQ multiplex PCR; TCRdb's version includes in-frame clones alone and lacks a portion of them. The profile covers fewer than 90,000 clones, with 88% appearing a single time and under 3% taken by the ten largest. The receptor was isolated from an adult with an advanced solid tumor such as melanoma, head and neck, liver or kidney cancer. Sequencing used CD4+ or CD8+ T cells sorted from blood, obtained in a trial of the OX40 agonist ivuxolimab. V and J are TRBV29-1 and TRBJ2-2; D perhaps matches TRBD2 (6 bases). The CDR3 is CSVGVRRGVNTGELFF. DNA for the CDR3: TGCAGCGTTGGAGTAAGGCGCGGGGTAAACACCGGGGAGCTGTTTTTT.